This passage covers 27 T cell receptor beta chains from one sample sequenced in a study of cytomegalovirus exposure and HLA in healthy donors. It was with 60 Vbeta and 13 Jbeta primers that the PCR ran. Here immunoSEQ multiplex PCR was the method, and the copy in TCRdb shows in-frame clones only, minus some. The sample lists 150,000 to 200,000 clones, around three quarters seen once, with 11% to 15% in the top ten. The sample comprised PBMCs. Every receptor here comes from a woman in her twenties or thirties in good health and CMV-seropositive.

This clone appeared a single time. CDR3 sequence: CASILAGGGNNEKLFF. DNA of the CDR3: TGTGCCAGCATCCTGGCAGGGGGCGGGAATAATGAAAAACTGTTTTTT. The V call is TRBV28, the J call TRBJ1-4; the match to TRBD1 covers 8 bases. Germline-derived CDR1 and CDR2 are MDHEN and SYDVKM. This CDR3 is built from 16 residues. The trim removed 7 bases at V and 4 bases at J, leaving 11 bases unmatched.

This clone was picked up one time. The chain links TRBV10-3 to TRBJ2-1, with TRBD2 matching 7 bases. V lost 11 bases to trimming and J lost 9 bases; unmatched junction nucleotides: 16. This CDR3 has 14 amino acids. The germline CDR1 and CDR2 sequences are ENHRY and SYGVKD. CDR3 loop: CAASRGSGGGEQFF. The DNA for the CDR3 is TGTGCCGCCTCCCGGGGTAGCGGCGGGGGTGAGCAGTTCTTC.

The chain recombines TRBV4-3 with TRBJ1-3; 7 bases line up with TRBD1. Germline CDR1 and CDR2: LGHNA and YSLEER. With 1 base clipped from V and 0 bases from J, the junction kept 12 bases outside the gene matches. The CDR3 consists of 19 residues. The CDR3 loop reads CASSQVLNTQGFSGNTIYF. The CDR3 coding sequence is TGCGCCAGCAGCCAAGTCCTTAACACACAGGGGTTCTCTGGAAACACCATATATTTT.

The genes are TRBV5-4 and TRBJ2-1; TRBD1 matches 8 bases. The CDR3 runs to 15 residues. V lost 2 bases to trimming and J lost 3 bases; unmatched junction nucleotides: 4. Germline CDR1 reads SGHNT; CDR2 reads YYREEE (reference sequence). This chain's CDR3 is CASSFRQGSYNEQFF. The CDR3 DNA reads as TGTGCCAGCAGCTTTCGACAGGGGAGCTACAATGAGCAGTTCTTC.

This clone was observed once. The chain has TRBV10-1 and TRBJ2-4, with 7 bases matching TRBD2. Trimming took 2 bases from V and 3 from J; bases not matched to a gene: 7. CDR1 and CDR2 from the germline V gene are WNHNN and SYGVQD (reference sequence). This CDR3 is 16 amino acids long. Here the CDR3 reads CASSEAPGLDKNIQYF. The CDR3 DNA reads TGCGCCAGCAGTGAGGCCCCCGGACTAGACAAAAACATTCAGTACTTC.

The chain links TRBV4-1 to TRBJ2-2, with TRBD2 matching 7 bases. In germline, CDR1 is MGHRA, CDR2 YSYEKL. CDR3 length: 13 residues. Trimming at V came to 0 bases and at J to 8 bases, leaving 0 bases not matched to a gene. The CDR3 nucleotides read TGCGCCAGCAGCCAAGAGCGGGAGGGGGAGCTGTTTTTT. Its protein is CASSQEREGELFF.

The rearrangement uses TRBV5-4 and TRBJ2-7; 8 bases match TRBD1. The germline V gene has CDR1 SGHNT and CDR2 YYREEE (reference sequence). The CDR3 contains 16 residues. V lost 0 bases to trimming and J lost 2 bases; unmatched junction nucleotides: 7. The CDR3 spells CASSLAPTGGAYEQYF. CDR3 DNA sequence: TGTGCCAGCAGCTTGGCCCCCACAGGGGGAGCCTACGAGCAGTACTTC.

The chain couples TRBV7-3 to TRBJ2-3; D not resolved. Trimming left V 5 bases short and J 1 base short, with 16 bases between. This CDR3 has 16 residues. Germline CDR1 SGHTA, CDR2 FQGTGA. DNA of the CDR3: TGTGCCAGCAGCCCTCTTGGCATCAGCGGCACAGATACGCAGTATTTT. Amino acids: CASSPLGISGTDTQYF.

This clone was recorded a few times. The CDR3 is CASRRTGAGELFF. The CDR3 bases are TGTGCCAGCAGGAGAACAGGGGCCGGGGAGCTGTTTTTT. V and J are TRBV14 and TRBJ2-2; 7 positions agree with TRBD1. Per germline, CDR1 SGHDN and CDR2 FVKESK. V gave up 6 bases and J gave up 6 bases; unmatched junction bases: 4. The CDR3 consists of 13 residues.

This chain uses TRBV27 with TRBJ1-2, with D unresolved. The CDR3 runs 13 residues. Germline V lookup: CDR1 MNHEY, CDR2 SMNVEV (reference sequence). Trimming removed 3 bases from V and 1 base from J, with 6 bases in between. Here the CDR3 reads CASSFTSNYGYTF. DNA of the CDR3: TGTGCCAGCAGTTTCACAAGTAACTATGGCTACACCTTC.

The rearrangement joins TRBV28 to TRBJ2-6; 7 bases are shared with TRBD1. This CDR3 is built from 16 residues. V gave up 5 bases and J gave up 0 bases; unmatched junction bases: 4. Germline V gene data show CDR1 as MDHEN and CDR2 as SYDVKM. The DNA for the CDR3 is TGTGCCAGCAGTCCGGACAGGACCTCTGGGGCCAACGTCCTGACTTTC. Its protein product is CASSPDRTSGANVLTF.

The rearrangement links TRBV27 to TRBJ2-2; tentatively, D is TRBD2 (6 bases). Germline CDR1 reads MNHEY; CDR2 reads SMNVEV (reference sequence). Trimming left V 2 bases short and J 7 bases short, with 23 bases between. The CDR3 length is 18 residues. The CDR3 DNA reads TGTGCCAGCAGTTTAGTCCTTCCTATGGGCGCCGGGGGCGGGGAGCTGTTTTTT. It translates to CASSLVLPMGAGGGELFF.

This clone was counted once. The V and J genes are TRBV28 and TRBJ1-4, with unresolved D. Trimming cost V 3 bases and J 8 bases, with 16 bases left between them. CDR3 length equals 15 residues. From germline, CDR1 is MDHEN and CDR2 SYDVKM. CDR3 region: CASSFLPGSEEKLFF. CDR3 DNA: TGTGCCAGCAGTTTCCTACCGGGGTCGGAGGAAAAACTGTTTTTT.

This clone was observed a single time. V usage is TRBV2 and J usage is TRBJ1-5; D is perhaps TRBD1 (5 bases). The CDR3 spans 13 residues. V shed 4 bases and J shed 6 bases, with 10 bases lying between them. Germline V gene data show CDR1 as SNHLY and CDR2 as FYNNEI. In DNA form, the CDR3 reads TGTGCCAGCAGTGTTGTCAGGGTTCAGCCCCAGCATTTT. Its protein is CASSVVRVQPQHF.

V and J are TRBV5-1 and TRBJ2-3; 9 positions match TRBD2. The CDR3 contains 17 residues. V shed 0 bases, J shed 4 bases, and the junction held 9 bases outside the gene matches. Germline-derived CDR1 and CDR2 are SGHRS and YFSETQ. This CDR3 reads CASSLVVGGRAADTQYF. CDR3 nucleotides: TGCGCCAGCAGCTTGGTTGTCGGCGGGAGGGCCGCAGATACGCAGTATTTT.

The V gene is TRBV19, the J gene TRBJ2-6; D is perhaps TRBD1 (5 bases). V gave up 8 bases and J gave up 0 bases, with 5 bases separating them. CDR1 and CDR2 from the germline V gene are LNHDA and SQIVND (reference sequence). This CDR3 is 13 amino acids long. The CDR3 sequence is CASGHSGANVLTF. In DNA form, the CDR3 reads TGTGCCAGTGGACACTCTGGGGCCAACGTCCTGACTTTC.

The chain employs TRBV10-1 and TRBJ2-7; 9 bases are a match to TRBD1. Trimming removed 8 bases from V and 3 bases from J; junction bases left unmatched: 8. CDR3 size: 14 residues. CDR1 is WNHNN and CDR2 is SYGVQD in the germline V gene (reference sequence). CDR3 residues: CASVTGQGLYEQYF. For the CDR3, the DNA is TGCGCCAGCGTCACGGGACAGGGCCTCTACGAGCAGTACTTC.

V gene TRBV19 combines with J gene TRBJ2-5; perhaps TRBD1 as D (6 bases). This CDR3 has 15 amino acids. Trimming cost V 5 bases and J 3 bases, with 16 bases left between them. In germline, CDR1 is LNHDA, CDR2 SQIVND (reference sequence). CDR3 loop: CASSARGRDEETQYF. In DNA, the CDR3 is TGTGCCAGTAGTGCCAGGGGAAGGGATGAAGAGACCCAGTACTTC.

V gene TRBV5-1 combines with J gene TRBJ2-3, with 10 bases aligning to TRBD1. Trimming cost V 4 bases and J 1 base; bases outside gene matches: 3. Germline CDR1 SGHRS, CDR2 YFSETQ. The CDR3 loop spans 15 amino acids. CDR3 sequence (DNA): TGCGCCAGCAGCAAAGGGACAGGGGGCACAGATACGCAGTATTTT. Amino acids: CASSKGTGGTDTQYF.

This rearrangement joins TRBV4-3 to TRBJ1-4; 8 nucleotides line up with TRBD1. Trimming cost V 4 bases and J 3 bases; bases outside gene matches: 7. This CDR3 has 16 residues. Per germline, CDR1 LGHNA and CDR2 YSLEER. The CDR3, as DNA: TGCGCCAGCAGCCTCCGGACAGGGATTCCTAATGAAAAACTGTTTTTT. This translates into CASSLRTGIPNEKLFF.

The chain has TRBV28 and TRBJ1-1; D might be TRBD1 (5 bases). Trimming pared 6 bases from V and 5 bases from J, leaving 19 bases between. The CDR3 runs to 15 residues. Germline CDR1 reads MDHEN; CDR2 reads SYDVKM. CDR3 bases: TGTGCCAGCAGCCGGCTCGACAGCCCTAGGACTGAAGCTTTCTTT. It codes for CASSRLDSPRTEAFF.

The rearrangement joins TRBV11-3 to TRBJ2-7; possible D gene TRBD2, 7 bases. The CDR3 is 13 amino acids. Germline V CDR1 and CDR2: SGHNT, YENEEA. V lost 4 bases and J lost 6, with 13 bases in between. The DNA of the CDR3 is TGTGCCAGCAGCTGGATAAGGGGGGGCGAGCAGTACTTC. This codes for CASSWIRGGEQYF.

V and J are TRBV2 and TRBJ2-2, with 11 bases that match TRBD2. The CDR3 consists of 18 residues. Germline CDR1 and CDR2: SNHLY and FYNNEI. V shed 3 bases and J 5 bases; nucleotides not matched to a gene: 11. CDR3: CASSERLAGGLQTGELFF. CDR3 nucleotides: TGTGCCAGCAGTGAGCGTTTAGCGGGGGGGCTTCAAACCGGGGAGCTGTTTTTT. Using reference TRBV2 and TRBJ2-2 for the parts outside the CDR3, the full variable domain is EPEVTQTPSHQVTQMGQEVILRCVPISNHLYFYWYRQILGQKVEFLVSFYNNEISEKSEIFDDQFSVERPDGSNFTLKIRSTKLEDSAMYFCASSERLAGGLQTGELFFGEGSRLTVL.

V is TRBV5-4 and J is TRBJ1-2, with D possibly TRBD1 on 5 matching bases. The germline V gene encodes CDR1 SGHNT and CDR2 YYREEE (reference sequence). Trimming took 4 bases from V and 7 from J, leaving 17 bases between them. The CDR3 runs 14 residues. The CDR3 DNA reads TGTGCCAGCAGCCAAGGCGGGAGTAGGGGTGGCTACACCTTC. Translation: CASSQGGSRGGYTF.

The chain carries TRBV5-1 and TRBJ1-2, with D possibly matching TRBD1 (5 bases). Germline loops: CDR1 SGHRS, CDR2 YFSETQ. This CDR3 is 12 amino acids long. Between the trimmed V and J ends, which lost 5 bases and 4 bases, there was a span of 9 bases. The CDR3 reads CASRGGGYGYTF. The DNA of the CDR3 is TGCGCCAGCAGGGGCGGGGGCTATGGCTACACCTTC.

The J gene is TRBJ2-1, the V gene TRBV11-2; 8 bases are shared with TRBD1. Looked up from germline, CDR1 is SGHAT and CDR2 is FQNNGV. The CDR3 has 14 residues. The V gene end was trimmed by 0 bases and the J gene end by 8 bases; junction bases not matched to a gene: 3. Here the CDR3 DNA reads TGTGCCAGCAGCTTAGAGTCAGGGGGCCATGAGCAGTTCTTC. Protein: CASSLESGGHEQFF.

This chain joins TRBV6-5 and TRBJ2-5, with D possibly TRBD1 on 5 matching bases. V was cut by 5 bases and J by 1 base, with 11 bases left in between. The CDR3 is made up of 14 amino acids. From germline, CDR1 is MNHEY and CDR2 SVGAGI. The chain's CDR3 is CASSKPGLQETQYF. DNA of the CDR3: TGTGCCAGCAGTAAACCAGGGCTCCAAGAGACCCAGTACTTC.